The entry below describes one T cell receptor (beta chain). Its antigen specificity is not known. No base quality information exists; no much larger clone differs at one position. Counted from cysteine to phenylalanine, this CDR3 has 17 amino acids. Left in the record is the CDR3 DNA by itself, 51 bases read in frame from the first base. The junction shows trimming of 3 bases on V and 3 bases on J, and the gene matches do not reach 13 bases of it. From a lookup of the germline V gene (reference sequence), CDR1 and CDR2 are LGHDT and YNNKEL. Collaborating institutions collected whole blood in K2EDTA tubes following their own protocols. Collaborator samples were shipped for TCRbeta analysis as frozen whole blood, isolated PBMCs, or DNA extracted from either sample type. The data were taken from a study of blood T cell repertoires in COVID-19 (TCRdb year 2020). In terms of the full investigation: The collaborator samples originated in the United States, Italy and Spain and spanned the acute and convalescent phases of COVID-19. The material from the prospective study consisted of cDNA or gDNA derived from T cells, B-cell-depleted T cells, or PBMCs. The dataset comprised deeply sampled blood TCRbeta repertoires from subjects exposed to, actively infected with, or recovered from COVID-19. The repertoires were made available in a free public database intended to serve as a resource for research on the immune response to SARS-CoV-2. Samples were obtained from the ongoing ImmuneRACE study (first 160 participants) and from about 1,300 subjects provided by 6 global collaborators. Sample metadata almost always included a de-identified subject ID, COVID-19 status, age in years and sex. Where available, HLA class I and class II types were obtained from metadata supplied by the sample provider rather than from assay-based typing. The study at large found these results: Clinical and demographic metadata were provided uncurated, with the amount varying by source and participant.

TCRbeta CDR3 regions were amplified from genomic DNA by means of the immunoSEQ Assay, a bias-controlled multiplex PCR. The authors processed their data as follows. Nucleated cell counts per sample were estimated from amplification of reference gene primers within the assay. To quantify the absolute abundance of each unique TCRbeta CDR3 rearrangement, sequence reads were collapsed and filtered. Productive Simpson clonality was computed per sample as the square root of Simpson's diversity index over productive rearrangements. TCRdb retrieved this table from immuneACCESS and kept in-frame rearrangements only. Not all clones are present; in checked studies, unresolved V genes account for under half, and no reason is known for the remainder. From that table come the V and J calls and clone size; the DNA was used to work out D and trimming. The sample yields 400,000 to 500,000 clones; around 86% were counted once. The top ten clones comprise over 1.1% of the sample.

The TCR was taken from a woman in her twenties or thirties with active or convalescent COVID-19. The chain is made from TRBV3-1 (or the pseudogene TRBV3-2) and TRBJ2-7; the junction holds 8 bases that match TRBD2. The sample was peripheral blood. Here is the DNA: TGTGCCAGCAGCCAGACCCCCAGGGCTAGCGGGCTCTACGAGCAGTACTTC. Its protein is CASSQTPRASGLYEQYF.